Shown below are 11 T cell receptor beta chains from a single sample sequenced in a study of T cell responses to AZD1222 COVID-19 vaccine. Profiled with immunoSEQ multiplex PCR; TCRdb holds only in-frame clones, not every one. The profile shows fewer than 120,000 clones, roughly 92% of them singletons. The material was peripheral blood, obtained 28 days after the second AZD1222 dose. The receptors were sampled from an adult who received the AZD1222 COVID-19 vaccine.

V and J are TRBV2 and TRBJ1-4; 7 bases fit TRBD1. Trimming at V came to 4 bases and at J to 7 bases, leaving 6 bases not matched to a gene. Germline CDR1 reads SNHLY; CDR2 reads FYNNEI. The CDR3 runs to 14 residues. CDR3 loop: CASSGVRGGEKLFF. The CDR3, as DNA: TGTGCCAGCAGTGGTGTCAGGGGGGGTGAAAAACTGTTTTTT.

The chain has TRBV21-1 and TRBJ1-2. TRBV21-1 counts as a pseudogene. This CDR3 region has 15 residues. The CDR3 protein is CASSKAPLRDYGYTF. DNA of the CDR3: TGTGCCAGCAGCAAAGCCCCTTTAAGGGACTATGGCTACACCTTC.

The chain uses TRBV2 and TRBJ1-4; D not certain. CDR1 and CDR2 (germline): SNHLY, FYNNEI. The CDR3 contains 14 residues. V lost 2 bases and J 3 bases, leaving 7 bases between the germline ends. The CDR3 DNA is TGTGCCAGCAGTGAAATGGTTCCTAATGAAAAACTGTTTTTT. Its protein is CASSEMVPNEKLFF.

This rearrangement joins TRBV5-1 to TRBJ1-5, with TRBD1 matching 7 bases. This CDR3 has 15 residues. Germline V lookup: CDR1 SGHRS, CDR2 YFSETQ. Unmatched junction bases numbered 5, after V lost 0 bases and J lost 5 bases. CDR3 residues: CASSLEGQGDQPQHF. CDR3 nucleotide sequence: TGCGCCAGCAGCTTGGAGGGCCAGGGGGATCAGCCCCAGCATTTT.

The V call is TRBV7-2, the J call TRBJ1-2; D is uncertain. This CDR3 is 12 amino acids long. The germline gives CDR1 SGHTA, CDR2 FQGNSA. Trimming removed 2 bases from V and 5 bases from J, with 6 bases in between. The CDR3 protein is CASSLLRYGYTF. In DNA, the CDR3 is TGTGCCAGCAGCTTACTTAGATATGGCTACACCTTC.

The rearrangement joins TRBV10-3 to TRBJ2-2; possibly TRBD1 or TRBD2 for D (6 bases each). Trimming took 7 bases from V and 2 from J, leaving 14 bases between them. There are 15 residues in the CDR3. The germline V gene has CDR1 ENHRY and CDR2 SYGVKD. The CDR3 spells CAITRGAGNTGELFF. The CDR3 DNA reads TGTGCCATCACGAGGGGGGCCGGAAACACCGGGGAGCTGTTTTTT.

The genes are TRBV7-9 and TRBJ1-1, with 7 nucleotides matching TRBD1. The J segment lost 0 bases and the V segment lost 4 bases, leaving 8 bases of the junction unmatched. CDR3 length: 16 residues. Germline assignment: CDR1 SEHNR and CDR2 FQNEAQ (reference sequence). CDR3 loop: CASSSPRQGMNTEAFF. Written as DNA, the CDR3 is TGTGCCAGCAGCTCTCCCCGACAGGGAATGAACACTGAAGCTTTCTTT.

The chain uses TRBV11-2 and TRBJ2-7; 7 bases agree with TRBD2. Germline CDR1 reads SGHAT; CDR2 reads FQNNGV. Trimming removed 2 bases from V and 2 bases from J; junction bases left unmatched: 9. The length of the CDR3 is 16 residues. As DNA, the CDR3 is TGTGCCAGCAGCTTAAGGGAGGGGCCCATGCCCTACGAGCAGTACTTC. It specifies CASSLREGPMPYEQYF.

This chain joins TRBV18 and TRBJ2-5; TRBD2 aligns across 8 bases. Trimming removed 4 bases from V and 2 bases from J; junction bases left unmatched: 3. CDR1 and CDR2 (germline): KGHSH, LQKENI. The CDR3 consists of 14 residues. The CDR3 loop is CASSLTSGQETQYF. The CDR3, as DNA: TGTGCCAGCTCACTTACTAGCGGTCAAGAGACCCAGTACTTC.

The J gene is TRBJ2-1, the V gene TRBV5-1, with a tentative D call TRBD2 (5 bases). V lost 0 bases and J 8 bases, leaving 15 bases between the germline ends. Per germline, CDR1 SGHRS and CDR2 YFSETQ. The CDR3 sequence is 15 residues long. The chain's CDR3 is CASSLAASGMDEQFF. CDR3 in DNA: TGCGCCAGCAGCTTGGCGGCGTCGGGGATGGATGAGCAGTTCTTC.

The rearrangement joins TRBV2 to TRBJ2-7; 10 bases line up with TRBD2. The germline V gene encodes CDR1 SNHLY and CDR2 FYNNEI. J gave up 0 bases and V 4 bases, and 12 bases lay outside the gene matches. The CDR3 covers 18 residues. CDR3 DNA sequence: TGTGCCAGCAGTGCCGTCCGAGGGCTAGCGGGGGTCTCCTACGAGCAGTACTTC. Its protein is CASSAVRGLAGVSYEQYF.